These 21 T cell receptor beta chains were sequenced from one sample in a study of cytomegalovirus exposure and HLA in healthy donors. The PCR contained 60 Vbeta and 13 Jbeta primers. Sequencing was performed with immunoSEQ multiplex PCR; in TCRdb, only in-frame clones are kept and a portion is missing. The sample includes 150,000 or so clones, around 75% of them seen just once. Source material: PBMCs. Every receptor here comes from a male donor in good health and CMV-seronegative.

The V and J genes are TRBV2 and TRBJ1-1; possibly TRBD1 for D (6 bases). The CDR3 covers 12 residues. V shed 8 bases and J shed 2 bases, with 9 bases lying between them. The germline CDR1 and CDR2 sequences are SNHLY and FYNNEI. CDR3 protein: CASGTYNTEAFF. In nucleotides, the CDR3 is TGTGCCAGCGGGACATACAACACTGAAGCTTTCTTT. Combining the CDR3 with reference TRBV2 and TRBJ1-1 gives the whole variable domain EPEVTQTPSHQVTQMGQEVILRCVPISNHLYFYWYRQILGQKVEFLVSFYNNEISEKSEIFDDQFSVERPDGSNFTLKIRSTKLEDSAMYFCASGTYNTEAFFGQGTRLTVV.

The chain is built from TRBV11-2 and TRBJ2-7, with D possibly being TRBD2 (5 bases). CDR1 is SGHAT, CDR2 FQNNGV, per germline. The length of the CDR3 is 14 residues. V gave up 3 bases and J gave up 5 bases, with 14 bases separating them. CDR3 nucleotides: TGTGCCAGCAGCTTCAGCGACGGGATTCACGAGCAGTACTTC. It yields the protein CASSFSDGIHEQYF.

The chain employs TRBV5-1 and TRBJ1-1; 7 bases are a match to TRBD1. The CDR3 runs to 13 residues. Germline V gives CDR1 SGHRS, CDR2 YFSETQ. Losses at the gene ends were 2 bases for V and 4 bases for J; bases not matched to a gene: 2. This chain's CDR3 is CASSFQGVTEAFF. As DNA, the CDR3 is TGCGCCAGCAGCTTCCAGGGGGTCACTGAAGCTTTCTTT.

This clone was detected a few times. V usage is TRBV5-1 and J usage is TRBJ1-5, with D possibly TRBD1 on 5 matching bases. The CDR3 has 17 amino acids. V lost 4 bases and J lost 2, with 19 bases in between. CDR1 is SGHRS, CDR2 YFSETQ, per germline. CDR3 residues: CASSPGTSAQGNQPQHF. The CDR3, as DNA: TGCGCCAGCAGCCCGGGGACTTCTGCCCAGGGCAATCAGCCCCAGCATTTT.

The gene calls are TRBV27 and TRBJ1-1, with a weak D call TRBD1 (5 bases). Trimming shortened V by 7 bases and J by 5 bases, and 17 bases separated the two germline ends. Germline V gives CDR1 MNHEY, CDR2 SMNVEV (reference sequence). CDR3 length equals 14 residues. The CDR3, as DNA: TGTGCCAGCAACAATCGGGGGTGGGGGACTGAAGCTTTCTTT. Protein sequence: CASNNRGWGTEAFF.

The chain is built from TRBV5-1 and TRBJ2-1, with 13 bases fitting TRBD2. J lost 4 bases, V lost 4 bases, and 2 bases had no gene match. Germline V lookup: CDR1 SGHRS, CDR2 YFSETQ. The CDR3 runs 15 residues. The CDR3 DNA is TGCGCCAGCAGCCAGGGACTAGCGGGGTACAATGAGCAGTTCTTC. It is translated as CASSQGLAGYNEQFF.

This clone was recorded only once. V is TRBV5-1 and J is TRBJ1-1, with a possible D match to TRBD1 (6 bases). Germline V gives CDR1 SGHRS, CDR2 YFSETQ. There are 15 residues in the CDR3. Trimming pared 2 bases from V and 4 bases from J, leaving 15 bases between. CDR3 sequence reads: CASSLDSGEGTEAFF. CDR3 DNA: TGCGCCAGCAGCTTAGACTCAGGGGAGGGCACTGAAGCTTTCTTT. The entire variable domain, with the rest obtained from reference TRBV5-1 and TRBJ1-1, is as follows: KAGVTQTPRYLIKTRGQQVTLSCSPISGHRSVSWYQQTPGQGLQFLFEYFSETQRNKGNFPGRFSGRQFSNSRSEMNVSTLELGDSALYLCASSLDSGEGTEAFFGQGTRLTVV.

The chain couples TRBV5-6 to TRBJ2-1; a possible D gene is TRBD2 (7 bases). Trimming removed 0 bases at V and 0 bases at J, with 10 bases between. The CDR3 totals 16 residues. Germline V gives CDR1 SGHDT, CDR2 YYEEEE. The CDR3 nucleotides read TGTGCCAGCAGCTTGGTGGGGGGGCTCTCCTACAATGAGCAGTTCTTC. It codes for CASSLVGGLSYNEQFF.

The V and J genes are TRBV19 and TRBJ1-1, with D uncertain. V shed 3 bases and J shed 5 bases, with 10 bases lying between them. Germline loops: CDR1 LNHDA, CDR2 SQIVND (reference sequence). The CDR3 is made up of 13 amino acids. Written as DNA, the CDR3 is TGTGCCAGTAGTATGGGGTCGGGGACTGAAGCTTTCTTT. Its protein is CASSMGSGTEAFF.

The rearrangement joins TRBV2 to TRBJ2-7; a weak D match, TRBD1 (6 bases). In germline, CDR1 is SNHLY, CDR2 FYNNEI. Trimming took off 5 bases at V and 0 bases at J, with 11 bases between the two ends. The CDR3 contains 14 residues. CDR3 bases: TGTGCCAGCAGTTGGGACACCTCCTCCTACGAGCAGTACTTC. Protein product: CASSWDTSSYEQYF.

V and J are TRBV5-1 and TRBJ1-4, with 7 bases that match TRBD1. This CDR3 comprises 15 residues. V shed 0 bases, J shed 7 bases, and the junction held 6 bases outside the gene matches. Germline CDR1 and CDR2: SGHRS and YFSETQ. The CDR3 coding sequence is TGCGCCAGCAGCTTGGAGGAGGGGGCGGTTGAAAAACTGTTTTTT. Protein sequence: CASSLEEGAVEKLFF.

This chain connects TRBV5-1 to TRBJ2-7; 9 bases map to TRBD2. The CDR3 is made up of 16 amino acids. Trimming at V came to 2 bases and at J to 9 bases, leaving 15 bases not matched to a gene. The germline CDR1 and CDR2 sequences are SGHRS and YFSETQ. The CDR3 DNA reads TGCGCCAGCAGCTTCGATTCTAGCGGGGTCGCACAAGGGCAGTACTTC. Translated, it gives CASSFDSSGVAQGQYF.

The CDR3 coding sequence is TGTGCCAGCAGTTTGACCCAACGGGGGACGGATTATGGCTACACCTTC. Amino acids: CASSLTQRGTDYGYTF. The chain carries TRBV27 and TRBJ1-2, with D possibly matching TRBD1 (5 bases). Germline CDR1 and CDR2: MNHEY and SMNVEV (reference sequence). Trimming shortened V by 3 bases and J by 5 bases, and 19 bases separated the two germline ends. The CDR3 runs to 16 residues.

V usage is TRBV5-1 and J usage is TRBJ2-4, with TRBD2 as a possible D gene (6 bases). The CDR3 totals 17 residues. Trimming cost V 0 bases and J 1 base, with 14 bases left between them. Germline V lookup: CDR1 SGHRS, CDR2 YFSETQ. The DNA for the CDR3 is TGCGCCAGCAGCTTGGGGCGCGGAGGGGACGCCAAAAACATTCAGTACTTC. Translated, it gives CASSLGRGGDAKNIQYF.

V gene TRBV15 combines with J gene TRBJ1-1; no reliable D call. The CDR3 length is 14 residues. Germline V gives CDR1 LNHNV, CDR2 YYDKDF (reference sequence). Trimming took off 2 bases at V and 1 base at J, with 8 bases between the two ends. The DNA for the CDR3 is TGTGCCACCAGCAGAAGCTTAGCGAACACTGAAGCTTTCTTT. Protein: CATSRSLANTEAFF.

This sequence joins TRBV6-1 and TRBJ2-4; D is perhaps TRBD1 (5 bases). The CDR3 extends over 13 amino acids. V was clipped by 10 bases and J by 5 bases, with 15 bases between them. From germline, CDR1 is MNHNS and CDR2 SASEGT. Here the CDR3 reads CAISLGRENIQYF. Here the CDR3 DNA reads TGTGCCATCTCATTGGGGCGTGAAAACATTCAGTACTTC.

This clone has a handful of counts. An end of the junction does not agree with germline; a read error may underlie this. The J gene is TRBJ1-1, the V gene TRBV19, with 10 positions matching TRBD1. Germline assignment: CDR1 LNHDA and CDR2 SQIVND (reference sequence). The CDR3 consists of 14 residues. As DNA, the CDR3 is TGTGCCAGTAGTCTGGGACAGGGGAACACGGAAGCTTTCTTT. Translation gives CASSLGQGNTEAFF.

V gene TRBV7-2 combines with J gene TRBJ2-1, with D possibly being TRBD1 (6 bases). From germline, CDR1 is SGHTA and CDR2 FQGNSA. V dropped 5 bases and J dropped 8 bases, with 16 bases sitting between them. The CDR3 is 14 residues long. For the CDR3, the DNA is TGTGCCAGCAGCCCCACCAGTGGGGGCTATGAGCAGTTCTTC. It encodes CASSPTSGGYEQFF.

This clone appeared a few times. The V call is TRBV28, the J call TRBJ2-2; a weak D match, TRBD2 (5 bases). From germline, CDR1 is MDHEN and CDR2 SYDVKM. Trimming removed 7 bases from V and 2 bases from J, with 11 bases in between. The CDR3 sequence is 14 residues long. CDR3 protein: CASKEAGNTGELFF. For the CDR3, the DNA is TGTGCCAGCAAGGAGGCGGGTAACACCGGGGAGCTGTTTTTT.

The gene calls are TRBV30 and TRBJ1-4, with 8 bases lining up with TRBD1. The CDR3 length is 13 residues. Germline CDR1 is GTSNPN and CDR2 is SVGIG (reference sequence). Losses at the gene ends were 5 bases for V and 8 bases for J; bases not matched to a gene: 7. Written as DNA, the CDR3 is TGTGCCTGGTCGACAGGGGAGTACGAAAAACTGTTTTTT. Translated, it gives CAWSTGEYEKLFF. Using reference TRBV30 and TRBJ1-4 for the parts outside the CDR3, the full variable domain is SQTIHQWPATLVQPVGSPLSLECTVEGTSNPNLYWYRQAAGRGLQLLFYSVGIGQISSEVPQNLSASRPQDRQFILSSKKLLLSDSGFYLCAWSTGEYEKLFFGSGTQLSVL.

J is TRBJ2-5 and V is TRBV28, with 11 bases matching TRBD2. This CDR3 has 16 residues. Germline values: CDR1 MDHEN, CDR2 SYDVKM. Trimming at V came to 8 bases and at J to 5 bases, leaving 13 bases not matched to a gene. The CDR3 region is CASSRQLAGDFETQYF. CDR3 DNA: TGTGCCAGCTCGCGACAACTAGCGGGGGATTTCGAGACCCAGTACTTC. The complete variable domain, with remaining parts taken from reference TRBV28 and TRBJ2-5, reads DVKVTQSSRYLVKRTGEKVFLECVQDMDHENMFWYRQDPGLGLRLIYFSYDVKMKEKGDIPEGYSVSREKKERFSLILESASTNQTSMYLCASSRQLAGDFETQYFGPGTRLLVL.